Listed below are T cell receptor beta chains from one sample, sequenced in a study of radiation and T cells in renal cell carcinoma. TCRdb's copy holds only in-frame clones and misses some; the assay was immunoSEQ multiplex PCR. The sample consists of about 130,000 clones, 88% of them appearing once. Material: blood, obtained from a patient whose treatment included radiotherapy and nephrectomy. These receptor sequences come from a woman between 65 and 79 years old with renal cell carcinoma. The conserved cysteine and the conserved F or W are not part of the CDR3 here. D genes are given only for firm matches.

>-|TRBV19
ASKKGDGT
>-|TRBV6-1
ASRMGRNYGYT
>-|TRBV10-3
AITGGVGPYEQY
>-|TRBV5-5
ASSLAVLLNTEAF
>-|TRBV5-1
ASSTQTGTNEQF
>-|TRBV10-1
ASSDLGGMDRNQPQH
>TRBD2|TRBV7-2
ASSSRLRGSSSTDTQY
>-|TRBV11-2
ASSRKYEQY
>TRBD1|TRBV7-2
ASRRDRANTGELF
>TRBD2|TRBV5-5
ASSPAGTSLFREQY
>TRBD2|TRBV28
ASSLYGGAYEQY
>-|TRBV15
ATSRDLSYEQY
>TRBD2|TRBV28
ASSPPPGTSSADTQY
>TRBD1|TRBV5-1
ASSLDYRGRGHRETQY
>-|TRBV28
ASSLVRGNTIY
>TRBD1|TRBV27
ASRPTGGIGNTIY
>-|TRBV5-1
ASSVPGASDEQF
>TRBD2|TRBV2
ASSERPSGDNEQF
>TRBD1|TRBV25-1
ASSEYPRAGGGKYEQY
>-|TRBV30
AWSRGEQINQPQH
>-|TRBV29-1
SVNRQGANYGYT
>TRBD2|TRBV5-6
ASSLLRSGGYEQF
>-|TRBV4-2
ASSQGPALPVAGELF
>-|TRBV15
ATSRAMREQY
>-|TRBV4-1
ASSQVYTLANYGYT
>-|TRBV30
AWSVGLGEQF
>-|TRBV4-3
ASSQDSGPSTDTQY
>TRBD2|TRBV19
ASSIDNPSGGLEQF
>-|TRBV5-8
ASSLWVDTEAF
>-|TRBV27
ASSFRQHYGYT
>-|TRBV28
ASSLAQPGNTIY